This T cell receptor (beta chain) originates from a study of cytomegalovirus exposure and HLA in healthy donors. Findings and caveats of the study: Compared with the roughly 700-donor mean, an Asian-associated ancestry cluster reportedly had fewer N-insertions, according to a later analysis. It was approximately 170 TCR beta chains that were listed as cytomegalovirus-associated. Most CMV-associated TCR beta chains were later found to appear HLA-restricted.

The primer mix had 60 Vbeta and 13 Jbeta primers. Sequencing was performed with immunoSEQ multiplex PCR; in TCRdb, only in-frame clones are kept and a portion is missing. The sample has 130,000 or so clones, more than 65% seen once. On this clone itself: The antigen remains undetermined.

Germline V gives CDR1 SGHAT, CDR2 FQNNGV. The CDR3 has 15 residues. The trim removed 4 bases at V and 3 bases at J, leaving 2 bases unmatched. The TCR was taken from a young man in good health and CMV-seropositive. Sequencing was performed on PBMCs. The chain joins TRBV11-2 to TRBJ2-5; 13 bases align to TRBD2. The CDR3 DNA follows: TGTGCCAGCAGCTGGGGGACTAGCGGGAAAGAGACCCAGTACTTC. Translated, it gives CASSWGTSGKETQYF.